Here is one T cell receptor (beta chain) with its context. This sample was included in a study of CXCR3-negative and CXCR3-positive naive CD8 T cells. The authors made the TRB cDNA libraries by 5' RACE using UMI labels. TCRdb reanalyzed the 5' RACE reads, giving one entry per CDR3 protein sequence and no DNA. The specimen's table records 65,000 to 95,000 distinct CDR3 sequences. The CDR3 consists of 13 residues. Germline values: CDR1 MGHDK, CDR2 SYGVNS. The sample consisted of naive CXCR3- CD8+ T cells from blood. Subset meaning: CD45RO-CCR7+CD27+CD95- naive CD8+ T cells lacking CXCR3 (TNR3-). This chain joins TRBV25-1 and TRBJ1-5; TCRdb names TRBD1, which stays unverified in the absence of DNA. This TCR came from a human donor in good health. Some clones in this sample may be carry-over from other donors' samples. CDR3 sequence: CASSDQGRQPQHF.